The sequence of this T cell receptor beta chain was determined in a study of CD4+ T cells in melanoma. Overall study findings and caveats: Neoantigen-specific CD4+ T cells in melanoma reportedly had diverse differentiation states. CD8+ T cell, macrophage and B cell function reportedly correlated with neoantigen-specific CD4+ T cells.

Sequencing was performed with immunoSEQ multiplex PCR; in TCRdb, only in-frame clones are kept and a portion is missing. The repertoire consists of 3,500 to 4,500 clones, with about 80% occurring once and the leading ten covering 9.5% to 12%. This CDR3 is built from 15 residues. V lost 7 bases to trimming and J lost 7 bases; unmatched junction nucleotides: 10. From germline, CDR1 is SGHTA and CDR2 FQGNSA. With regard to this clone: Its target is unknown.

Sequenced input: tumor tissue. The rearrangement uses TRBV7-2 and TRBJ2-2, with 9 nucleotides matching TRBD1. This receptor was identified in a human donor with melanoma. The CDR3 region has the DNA TGTGCCAGCACCCCGGGGACAGGGTATATCGGGGAGCTGTTTTTT. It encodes CASTPGTGYIGELFF. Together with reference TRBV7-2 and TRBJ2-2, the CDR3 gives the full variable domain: GAGVSQSPSNKVTEKGKDVELRCDPISGHTALYWYRQSLGQGLEFLIYFQGNSAPDKSGLPSDRFSAERTGGSVSTLTIQRTQQEDSAVYLCASTPGTGYIGELFFGEGSRLTVL.